This T cell receptor (beta chain) was captured by sequencing in a study of response to subunit inactivated influenza vaccine. Study results and limitations: T cells newly recruited by each seasonal influenza vaccination are few, the authors suggested.

In TCRdb, the RT-PCR reads were re-called with MiXCR into one record per CDR3 protein. Of hundreds of thousands of distinct CDR3 sequences listed, roughly a fifth are singletons. This clonotype was found a few times. Antigen specificity is unknown. Trimming removed 6 bases at V and 4 bases at J, with 13 bases between. Germline values: CDR1 MNHNS, CDR2 SASEGT. The CDR3 sequence is 14 residues long. The chain is built from TRBV6-1 and TRBJ1-5, with D perhaps TRBD1 (6 bases). The origin of this receptor is a man in his fifties or sixties who received an inactivated influenza vaccine. Sequenced here: PBMCs from blood, sampled 21 months after vaccination. The CDR3: CASSTGFGNQPQHF. CDR3 bases: TGTGCCAGCAGCACAGGGTTCGGAAATCAGCCCCAGCATTTT.